The TCR beta chain under discussion was sequenced for a study of shared clonotypes between healthy human individuals. This CDR3 is 16 amino acids long. The germline V and J ends were trimmed by 4 bases and 1 base, with 17 bases remaining between them. Germline V gene data show CDR1 as LGHNA and CDR2 as YSLEER. TCRdb's table, derived via immunoSEQ multiplex PCR, lists solely in-frame clones and lacks some. The sample has over 2 million clones; 92% are singletons. Findings and limits, study-wide: Generally, naive subsets came out with larger estimated richness than memory subsets. The researchers took only blood, and tissue repertoires probably look different. Naive CD4 clonotypes overlapped across a few donors at roughly 5.1%.

For this clone: Its antigen remains unidentified. Within the sample, other DNA sequences also encode this same CDR3.

This chain uses TRBV4-3 with TRBJ2-7; possible D gene TRBD2, 6 bases. The specimen was naive CD4+ T cells from PBMCs. Documented subset: CD45RA+ positively selected. This TCR derives from a young man in good health. Some clones in this sample may be carry-over from other donors' samples. As DNA, the CDR3 is TGCGCCAGCAGCCTTGATGGTCGGGGGTCTTCCTACGAGCAGTACTTC. Its translation: CASSLDGRGSSYEQYF.